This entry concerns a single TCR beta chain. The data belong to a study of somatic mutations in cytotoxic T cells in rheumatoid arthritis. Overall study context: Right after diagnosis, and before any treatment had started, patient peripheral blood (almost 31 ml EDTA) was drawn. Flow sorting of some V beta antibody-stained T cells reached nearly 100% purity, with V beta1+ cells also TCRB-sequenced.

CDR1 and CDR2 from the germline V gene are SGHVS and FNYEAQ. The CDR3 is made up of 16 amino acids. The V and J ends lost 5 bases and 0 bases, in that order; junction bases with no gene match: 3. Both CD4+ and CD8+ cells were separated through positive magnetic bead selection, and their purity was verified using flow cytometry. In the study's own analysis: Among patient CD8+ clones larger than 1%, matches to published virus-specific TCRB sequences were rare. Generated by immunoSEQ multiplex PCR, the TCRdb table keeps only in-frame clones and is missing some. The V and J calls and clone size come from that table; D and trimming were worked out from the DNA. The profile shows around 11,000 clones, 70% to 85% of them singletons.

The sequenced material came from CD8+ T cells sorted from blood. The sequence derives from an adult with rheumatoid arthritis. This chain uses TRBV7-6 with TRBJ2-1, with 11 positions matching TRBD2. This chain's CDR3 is CASSHLAGGSYNEQFF. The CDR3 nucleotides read TGTGCCAGCAGCCACCTAGCGGGAGGCTCCTACAATGAGCAGTTCTTC.